This entry features one TCR beta chain sequence. The entry originates in a study of CD8 T cells in Susac syndrome. In the study overall: Susac syndrome patients were untreated, on corticosteroids with some adding intravenous immunoglobulin, or on intravenous immunoglobulin only.

V gave up 3 bases and J gave up 5 bases; unmatched junction bases: 6. Germline V CDR1 and CDR2: MDHEN, SYDVKM. This CDR3 is 15 amino acids long. Random hexamers were used to reverse transcribe roughly 0.45 to 1 ug of RNA. TCRdb reprocessed the immunoSEQ multiplex PCR reads via MiXCR and lists one record per CDR3 protein. The sample has 150,000 to 200,000 distinct CDR3 sequences, 95% seen once; the top ten hold around 0.16%. The sample taken for sequencing was CD8+ T cells from PBMCs. This TCR was sampled from a human donor with Susac syndrome. V usage is TRBV28 and J usage is TRBJ2-3; 9 bases are shared with TRBD1. The CDR3 DNA reads TGTGCCAGCAGTTTTTTTGGGACAGGGCGAGATACGCAGTATTTT. It yields the protein CASSFFGTGRDTQYF.